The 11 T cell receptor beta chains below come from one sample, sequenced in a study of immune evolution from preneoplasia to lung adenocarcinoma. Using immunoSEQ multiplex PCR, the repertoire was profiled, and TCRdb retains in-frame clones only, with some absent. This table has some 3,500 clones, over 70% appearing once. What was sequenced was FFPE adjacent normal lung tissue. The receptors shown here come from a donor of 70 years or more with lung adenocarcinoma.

The CDR3 loop reads CAWGTGGGTNEKLFF. In DNA form, the CDR3 reads TGTGCCTGGGGGACAGGGGGTGGGACTAATGAAAAACTGTTTTTT. The gene calls are TRBV30 and TRBJ1-4, with 11 bases fitting TRBD1. This CDR3 has 15 residues. CDR1 GTSNPN and CDR2 SVGIG come from the germline V gene (reference sequence). V lost 5 bases to trimming and J lost 2 bases; unmatched junction nucleotides: 4.

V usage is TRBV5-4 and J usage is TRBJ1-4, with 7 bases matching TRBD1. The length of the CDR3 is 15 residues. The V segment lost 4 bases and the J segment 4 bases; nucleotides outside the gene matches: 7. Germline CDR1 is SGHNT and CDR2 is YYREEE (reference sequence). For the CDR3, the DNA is TGTGCCAGCAGCGAAAACAGGGGAATTAATGAAAAACTGTTTTTT. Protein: CASSENRGINEKLFF.

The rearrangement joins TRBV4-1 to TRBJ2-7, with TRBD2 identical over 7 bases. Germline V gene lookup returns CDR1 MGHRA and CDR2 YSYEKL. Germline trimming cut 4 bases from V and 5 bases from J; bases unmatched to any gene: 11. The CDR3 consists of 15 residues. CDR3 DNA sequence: TGCGCCAGCAGCCTCTACCCAGCGGGAAGCCACGAGCAGTACTTC. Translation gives CASSLYPAGSHEQYF.

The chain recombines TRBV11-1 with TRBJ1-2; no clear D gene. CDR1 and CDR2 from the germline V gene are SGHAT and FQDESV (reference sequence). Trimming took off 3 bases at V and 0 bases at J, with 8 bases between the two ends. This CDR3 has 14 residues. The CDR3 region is CASSLSASNYGYTF. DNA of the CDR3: TGTGCCAGCAGCTTGTCCGCTTCTAACTATGGCTACACCTTC.

Here the CDR3 DNA reads TGTGCCAGCAGCGTTAGGGGGATCCCGTACGAGCAGTACTTC. Its protein is CASSVRGIPYEQYF. The chain combines TRBV6-5 with TRBJ2-7, with TRBD1 as a possible D gene (6 bases). Trimming shortened V by 6 bases and J by 4 bases, and 16 bases separated the two germline ends. CDR3 length equals 14 residues. CDR1 and CDR2 from the germline V gene are MNHEY and SVGAGI.

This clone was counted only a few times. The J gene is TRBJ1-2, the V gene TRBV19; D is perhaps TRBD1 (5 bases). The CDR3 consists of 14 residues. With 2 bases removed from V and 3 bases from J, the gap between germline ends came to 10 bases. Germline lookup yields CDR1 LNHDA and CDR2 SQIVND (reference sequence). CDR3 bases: TGTGCCAGTAGTATAAACAGGTGGGACTATGGCTACACCTTC. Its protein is CASSINRWDYGYTF. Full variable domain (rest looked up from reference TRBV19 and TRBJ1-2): DGGITQSPKYLFRKEGQNVTLSCEQNLNHDAMYWYRQDPGQGLRLIYYSQIVNDFQKGDIAEGYSVSREKKESFPLTVTSAQKNPTAFYLCASSINRWDYGYTFGSGTRLTVV.

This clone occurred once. The CDR3 here is CASSGASGRYTDTQYF. In nucleotides, the CDR3 is TGTGCCAGCAGTGGGGCTAGCGGGAGGTACACAGATACGCAGTATTTT. The chain combines TRBV2 with TRBJ2-3, with 11 bases identical to TRBD2. The germline CDR1 and CDR2 sequences are SNHLY and FYNNEI. J lost 2 bases, V lost 4 bases, and 5 bases had no gene match. This CDR3 is built from 16 residues.

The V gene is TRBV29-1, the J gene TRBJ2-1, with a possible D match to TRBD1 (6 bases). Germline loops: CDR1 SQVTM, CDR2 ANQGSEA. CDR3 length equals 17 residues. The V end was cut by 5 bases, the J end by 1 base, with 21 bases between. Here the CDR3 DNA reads TGCAGCGTTTTCCCCGCCCAGGGGTCGTATTCCTACAATGAGCAGTTCTTC. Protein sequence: CSVFPAQGSYSYNEQFF.

CDR3 sequence reads: CASSLDRLATNEKLFF. Here the CDR3 DNA reads TGTGCCAGCTCACTTGACAGGCTGGCAACTAATGAAAAACTGTTTTTT. The J gene is TRBJ1-4, the V gene TRBV18, with a possible D match to TRBD1 (6 bases). Germline V gene sequence: CDR1 KGHSH, CDR2 LQKENI. There are 16 residues in the CDR3. Deletions cut 4 bases from V and 0 bases from J, with 12 bases between.

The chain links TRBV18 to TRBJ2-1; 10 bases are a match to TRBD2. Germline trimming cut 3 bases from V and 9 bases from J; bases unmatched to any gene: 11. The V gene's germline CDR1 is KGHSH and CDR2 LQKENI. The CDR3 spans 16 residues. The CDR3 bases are TGTGCCAGCTCACCGCAAGCGGGAGGGCCAAATGTTGAGCAGTTCTTC. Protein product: CASSPQAGGPNVEQFF. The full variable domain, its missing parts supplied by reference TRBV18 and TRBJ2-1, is NAGVMQNPRHLVRRRGQEARLRCSPMKGHSHVYWYRQLPEEGLKFMVYLQKENIIDESGMPKERFSAEFPKEGPSILRIQQVVRGDSAAYFCASSPQAGGPNVEQFFGPGTRLTVL.

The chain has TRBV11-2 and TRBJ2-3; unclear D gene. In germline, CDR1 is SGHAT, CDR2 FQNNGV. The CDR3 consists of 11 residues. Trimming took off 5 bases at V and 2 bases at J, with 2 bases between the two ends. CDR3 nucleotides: TGTGCCAGCAGCCACACAGATACGCAGTATTTT. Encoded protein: CASSHTDTQYF.